Listed here are 30 T cell receptor beta chains from one sample, sequenced in a study of blood T cell repertoires in COVID-19. The table came from immunoSEQ multiplex PCR; TCRdb's copy has only in-frame clones and leaves some out. Of a few hundred thousand clones listed, around 86% are singletons. Sample: PBMCs or T cells enriched from blood (not recorded which). These receptors came from a man aged 40-49 years who had recovered from COVID-19.

CDR3 DNA sequence: TGTGCCAGCAGCTTGTCGGCCAGGGCGAGATACGAGCAGTACTTC. This gives the protein CASSLSARARYEQYF. V usage is TRBV5-8 and J usage is TRBJ2-7, with D tentatively TRBD1 (5 bases). The CDR3 covers 15 residues. V lost 1 base to trimming and J lost 4 bases, with 15 bases between them. Germline loops: CDR1 SGHTS, CDR2 YDEGEE.

V usage is TRBV4-2 and J usage is TRBJ1-1, with D perhaps matching TRBD1 (6 bases). The CDR3 has 16 amino acids. V lost 4 bases and J 1 base, leaving 16 bases between the germline ends. Germline values: CDR1 LGHNA, CDR2 YNFKEQ. The CDR3 nucleotides read TGTGCCAGCAGCCCTGGCGGGAGGGGGGCGAACACTGAAGCTTTCTTT. The encoded protein is CASSPGGRGANTEAFF.

V gene TRBV6-5 combines with J gene TRBJ1-1; D not resolved. The germline V and J ends were trimmed by 7 bases and 2 bases, with 11 bases remaining between them. CDR1 and CDR2 from the germline V gene are MNHEY and SVGAGI. The CDR3 sequence is 13 residues long. The DNA for the CDR3 is TGTGCCAGCATCTCGGGTGGAAACACTGAAGCTTTCTTT. It is translated as CASISGGNTEAFF.

The rearrangement uses TRBV15 and TRBJ2-5; 8 bases fit TRBD1. Trimming cost V 3 bases and J 5 bases; bases outside gene matches: 8. Germline lookup yields CDR1 LNHNV and CDR2 YYDKDF (reference sequence). The CDR3 is made up of 15 amino acids. Here the CDR3 DNA reads TGTGCCACCAGCAGGTCAGGGGGCGCATGGGAGACCCAGTACTTC. It codes for CATSRSGGAWETQYF.

The gene calls are TRBV6-2 or TRBV6-3 and TRBJ2-1, with TRBD2 matching over 9 bases. Germline-derived CDR1 and CDR2 are MNHEY and SVGEGT. CDR3 length: 14 residues. The V segment lost 2 bases and the J segment 8 bases; nucleotides outside the gene matches: 4. CDR3 residues: CASSYAGGPYEQFF. The CDR3 DNA sequence: TGTGCCAGCAGTTACGCGGGGGGGCCATATGAGCAGTTCTTC.

This chain connects TRBV3-1 (or the pseudogene TRBV3-2) to TRBJ1-2; D call uncertain. The CDR3 loop spans 13 amino acids. CDR1 and CDR2 from the germline V gene are LGHDT and YNNKEL (reference sequence). Trimming removed 2 bases from V and 0 bases from J, with 4 bases in between. The CDR3 loop reads CASSQPSNYGYTF. As DNA, the CDR3 is TGTGCCAGCAGCCAACCTTCTAACTATGGCTACACCTTC.

The V and J genes are TRBV4-1 and TRBJ2-5, with TRBD1 matching over 7 bases. Trimming at V came to 6 bases and at J to 5 bases, leaving 9 bases not matched to a gene. CDR1 is MGHRA and CDR2 is YSYEKL in the germline V gene. This CDR3 contains 14 residues. CDR3 nucleotide sequence: TGCGCCAGCAGAGCACAGGGGCTTGGGGAGACCCAGTACTTC. As protein: CASRAQGLGETQYF.

The chain couples TRBV3-1 (or the pseudogene TRBV3-2) to TRBJ2-1; tentative D call: TRBD2 (5 bases). The length of the CDR3 is 12 residues. V dropped 0 bases and J dropped 14 bases, with 11 bases sitting between them. Germline V gives CDR1 LGHDT, CDR2 YNNKEL (reference sequence). The CDR3 nucleotides read TGTGCCAGCAGCCAAGAAGGAGGTTATGAGTTCTTC. Translation: CASSQEGGYEFF.

The chain couples TRBV23-1 to TRBJ2-3; TRBD2 might be the D (6 bases). TRBV23-1 belongs to the ORF category, with a function that is uncertain. The CDR3 runs 12 residues. The germline V and J ends were trimmed by 10 bases and 6 bases, with 14 bases remaining between them. The CDR3 DNA reads TGCGCCACAACTAGCCTCATGGATACGCAGTATTTT. Its protein product is CATTSLMDTQYF.

This clone was found once. The chain carries TRBV7-2 and TRBJ2-7, with D possibly matching TRBD1 (5 bases). Per germline, CDR1 SGHTA and CDR2 FQGNSA. The ends were cut back, 5 bases at V and 0 bases at J, with 11 bases in the middle. The CDR3 length is 14 residues. CDR3 residues: CASSVQVDSYEQYF. The CDR3 DNA reads as TGTGCCAGCAGCGTACAGGTTGACTCCTACGAGCAGTACTTC.

This clone was seen just once. The CDR3 DNA reads as TGTGCCAGCTCACCGAGCTTTGGGGAGGCCAACTATGGCTACACCTTC. Its translation: CASSPSFGEANYGYTF. The V call is TRBV18, the J call TRBJ1-2; D is undetermined. CDR3 length: 16 amino acids. The V gene's germline CDR1 is KGHSH and CDR2 LQKENI. Trimming removed 3 bases from V and 2 bases from J, with 16 bases in between.

The CDR3 sequence is CATSRGGAGTGMDYGYTF. CDR3 sequence (DNA): TGTGCCACCAGCAGAGGTGGGGCCGGGACAGGTATGGACTATGGCTACACCTTC. The chain links TRBV15 to TRBJ1-2, with 8 bases that match TRBD1. The CDR3 has 18 amino acids. Trimming cost V 1 base and J 3 bases; bases outside gene matches: 13. From germline, CDR1 is LNHNV and CDR2 YYDKDF (reference sequence).

The rearrangement uses TRBV9 and TRBJ2-2, with TRBD2 identical over 7 bases. The CDR3 spans 16 residues. The germline V gene encodes CDR1 SGDLS and CDR2 YYNGEE. With 4 bases clipped from V and 3 bases from J, the junction kept 9 bases outside the gene matches. For the CDR3, the DNA is TGTGCCAGCAGCTTCTCCGGGACTACCGACACCGGGGAGCTGTTTTTT. Translated: CASSFSGTTDTGELFF.

CDR3 sequence (DNA): TGTGCCAGCAGCCTCCTGAGCGCGACCGACGAGCAGTACTTC. It encodes CASSLLSATDEQYF. The V gene is TRBV7-9, the J gene TRBJ2-7; no reliable D call. In germline, CDR1 is SEHNR, CDR2 FQNEAQ (reference sequence). V was pared by 5 bases and J by 5 bases, with 16 bases between. The CDR3 consists of 14 residues.

This CDR3 is CASSIIVRTPFGTDTQYF. The CDR3 DNA sequence: TGTGCCAGCAGCATTATCGTCAGGACTCCCTTCGGAACAGATACGCAGTATTTT. The chain has TRBV21-1 and TRBJ2-3; the DNA was not compared with TRBD2, the D call given in the table. TRBV21-1 has pseudogene status. The CDR3 is 18 residues long.

The rearrangement joins TRBV6-5 to TRBJ2-5; 10 bases line up with TRBD2. The CDR3 has 15 residues. The germline V gene encodes CDR1 MNHEY and CDR2 SVGAGI. V dropped 5 bases and J dropped 0; count of bases not matched to a gene: 3. The CDR3: CASSRLAGDQETQYF. In nucleotides, the CDR3 is TGTGCCAGCAGTCGACTAGCGGGCGACCAAGAGACCCAGTACTTC.

V gene TRBV25-1 combines with J gene TRBJ2-6, with D possibly matching TRBD1 (5 bases). Germline CDR1 and CDR2: MGHDK and SYGVNS. The length of the CDR3 is 16 residues. V was pared by 7 bases and J by 9 bases, with 22 bases between. The CDR3: CASTPKGQATGNVLTF. CDR3 bases: TGTGCCAGCACCCCGAAGGGGCAGGCCACGGGCAACGTCCTGACTTTC. Full variable domain (outside the CDR3, taken from reference TRBV25-1 and TRBJ2-6): EADIYQTPRYLVIGTGKKITLECSQTMGHDKMYWYQQDPGMELHLIHYSYGVNSTEKGDLSSESTVSRIRTEHFPLTLESARPSHTSQYLCASTPKGQATGNVLTFGAGSRLTVL.

This chain uses TRBV21-1 with TRBJ1-5. TRBV21-1 is a documented pseudogene. This CDR3 comprises 16 residues. DNA of the CDR3: TGTGCCAGCAGCAAAGGAGACTGGGAGGCCGATCAGCCCCAGCATTTT. Residues: CASSKGDWEADQPQHF.

V usage is TRBV20-1 and J usage is TRBJ1-1; the D gene is possibly TRBD1 (6 bases). Germline assignment: CDR1 DFQATT and CDR2 SNEGSKA (reference sequence). Trimming cost V 2 bases and J 8 bases, with 9 bases left between them. The CDR3 covers 11 residues. The CDR3 loop is CSARSDSEAFF. The CDR3 region has the DNA TGCAGTGCTAGATCGGACAGCGAAGCTTTCTTT.

This chain connects TRBV15 to TRBJ2-1; possible D gene TRBD2, 6 bases. Between the trimmed V and J ends, which lost 1 base and 1 base, there was a span of 14 bases. Germline CDR1 LNHNV, CDR2 YYDKDF (reference sequence). The CDR3 contains 17 residues. This CDR3 is CATSRGNAGRSYNEQFF. Written as DNA, the CDR3 is TGTGCCACCAGCAGAGGGAACGCGGGGAGATCCTACAATGAGCAGTTCTTC.

V and J are TRBV18 and TRBJ1-3; 8 nucleotides line up with TRBD1. Germline CDR1 reads KGHSH; CDR2 reads LQKENI. CDR3 size: 17 residues. V was clipped by 3 bases and J by 0 bases; unmatched bases: 7. CDR3 protein: CASSPQTGDRSGNTIYF. The CDR3, as DNA: TGTGCCAGCTCACCGCAGACAGGGGACCGCTCTGGAAACACCATATATTTT.

V is TRBV19 and J is TRBJ2-5, with 10 bases lining up with TRBD1. The CDR3 covers 15 residues. V lost 4 bases and J lost 2; bases outside the gene matches: 4. Germline CDR1 LNHDA, CDR2 SQIVND (reference sequence). The CDR3 bases are TGTGCCAGTAGTAGAGGGACAGGGGAACAAGAGACCCAGTACTTC. Protein sequence: CASSRGTGEQETQYF.

The J gene is TRBJ2-7, the V gene TRBV19; possibly TRBD1 for D (5 bases). Trimming shortened V by 3 bases and J by 2 bases, and 11 bases separated the two germline ends. The CDR3 runs to 14 residues. In germline, CDR1 is LNHDA, CDR2 SQIVND (reference sequence). The CDR3 spells CASSMFQGPYEQYF. In DNA, the CDR3 is TGTGCCAGTAGTATGTTTCAGGGCCCCTACGAGCAGTACTTC.

Many counts were recorded for this clone. The CDR3 region is CASSLERGPGTQYF. CDR3 nucleotide sequence: TGTGCCAGCAGCTTAGAGAGGGGGCCAGGTACGCAGTATTTT. The genes are TRBV7-8 and TRBJ2-3; 7 bases are shared with TRBD1. The CDR3 is made up of 14 amino acids. V was pared by 1 base and J by 8 bases, with 6 bases of the junction left unmatched. Germline V gene lookup returns CDR1 SGHVS and CDR2 FQNEAQ.

With respect to this clone: This could be a read error, since a much larger clone is one nucleotide away. The CDR3: CASRLSNQPQHF. The CDR3 DNA sequence: TGTGCCAGCAGACTTAGCAATCAGCCCCAGCATTTT. This chain uses TRBV28 with TRBJ1-5; D is unclear. With 6 bases removed from V and 0 bases from J, the gap between germline ends came to 3 bases. This CDR3 has 12 residues. Germline values: CDR1 MDHEN, CDR2 SYDVKM.

On this clone itself: The sample carries other DNA sequences with the same CDR3. The chain combines TRBV19 with TRBJ1-5, with D tentatively TRBD1 (6 bases). This CDR3 is 14 amino acids long. Trimming pared 6 bases from V and 1 base from J, leaving 10 bases between. Germline lookup yields CDR1 LNHDA and CDR2 SQIVND (reference sequence). This chain's CDR3 is CASSITGSNQPQHF. DNA of the CDR3: TGTGCCAGTAGCATCACAGGGAGCAATCAGCCCCAGCATTTT.

This chain connects TRBV7-2 to TRBJ1-2; TRBD1 might be the D (5 bases). The CDR3 has 13 amino acids. Per the germline V gene, CDR1 is SGHTA and CDR2 is FQGNSA. V was shortened by 5 bases and J by 4 bases, with 11 bases between the two germline ends. CDR3 amino acids: CASSPGRAYGYTF. In DNA, the CDR3 is TGTGCCAGCAGCCCCGGCAGGGCCTATGGCTACACCTTC.

The CDR3 reads CASSSRASKTGGLSSEAFF. The CDR3 DNA reads as TGTGCCAGCAGTTCCAGAGCATCAAAGACAGGGGGACTCTCAAGTGAAGCTTTCTTT. The chain links TRBV28 to TRBJ1-1; TRBD1 agrees at 9 bases. The germline V gene has CDR1 MDHEN and CDR2 SYDVKM. The trim removed 4 bases at V and 7 bases at J, leaving 22 bases unmatched. This CDR3 is 19 amino acids long. The full variable domain, completed using reference TRBV28 and TRBJ1-1, is DVKVTQSSRYLVKRTGEKVFLECVQDMDHENMFWYRQDPGLGLRLIYFSYDVKMKEKGDIPEGYSVSREKKERFSLILESASTNQTSMYLCASSSRASKTGGLSSEAFFGQGTRLTVV.

Only one count was recorded for this clone. This chain uses TRBV27 with TRBJ2-7; 15 positions match TRBD2. The V and J ends lost 5 bases and 6 bases, in that order; junction bases with no gene match: 8. CDR3 size: 16 residues. Per germline, CDR1 MNHEY and CDR2 SMNVEV (reference sequence). CDR3 nucleotide sequence: TGTGCCAGCAGTAGAGGACTAGCGGGAGGGCCACGCGAGCAGTACTTC. Protein product: CASSRGLAGGPREQYF.

V gene TRBV5-1 combines with J gene TRBJ2-5; D ambiguous. CDR3 length: 13 residues. The germline V gene has CDR1 SGHRS and CDR2 YFSETQ. V was cut by 0 bases and J by 1 base, with 4 bases left in between. CDR3 sequence (DNA): TGCGCCAGCAGCTTGGCCCTCCAAGAGACCCAGTACTTC. Translation: CASSLALQETQYF.